The clone carrying this T cell receptor beta chain was detected ten times or more. No antigen is known for it. This sample is drawn from a study of CD8 T cells in ankylosing spondylitis. The V end lost 1 base, the J end lost 2 bases, and 6 bases lay between the germline ends. CDR3 length: 14 amino acids. With molecular barcodes, quantitative 5'-RACE was used to make the TCR beta libraries. TCRdb used MiXCR to reprocess the 5' RACE reads, holding one entry per CDR3 protein. The table has around 75,000 distinct CDR3 sequences, under 5.5% seen once. Whole-study findings and limits: Before this, some motif variants had been reported in reactive arthritis synovial fluid and blood.

This TCR derives from a male donor with ankylosing spondylitis or in good health (not recorded which). The chain employs TRBV12-3 or TRBV12-4 and TRBJ1-5; D possibly corresponds to TRBD1 (5 bases). Sequences were obtained from blood, either unsorted or a sorted T cell fraction (not recorded which). As DNA, the CDR3 is TGTGCCAGCAGTTTAGGAGGGGGCAATCAGCCCCAGCATTTT. Translation gives CASSLGGGNQPQHF.